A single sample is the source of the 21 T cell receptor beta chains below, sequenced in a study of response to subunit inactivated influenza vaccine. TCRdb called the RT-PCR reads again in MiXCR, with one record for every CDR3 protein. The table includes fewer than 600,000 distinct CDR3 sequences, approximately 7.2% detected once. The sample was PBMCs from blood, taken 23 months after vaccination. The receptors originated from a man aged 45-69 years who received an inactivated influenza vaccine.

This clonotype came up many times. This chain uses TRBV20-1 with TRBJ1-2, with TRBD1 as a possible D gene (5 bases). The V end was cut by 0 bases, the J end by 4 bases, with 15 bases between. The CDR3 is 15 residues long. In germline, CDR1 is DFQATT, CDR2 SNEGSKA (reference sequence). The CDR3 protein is CSARDFLRGGYGYTF. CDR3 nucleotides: TGCAGTGCTAGAGATTTTCTTAGGGGTGGCTATGGCTACACCTTC.

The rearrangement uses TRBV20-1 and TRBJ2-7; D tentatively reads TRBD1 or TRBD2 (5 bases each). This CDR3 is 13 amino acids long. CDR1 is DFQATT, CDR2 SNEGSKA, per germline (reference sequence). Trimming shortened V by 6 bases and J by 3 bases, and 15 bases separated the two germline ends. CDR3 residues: CSAHGTEHYEQYF. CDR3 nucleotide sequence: TGCAGTGCCCATGGGACGGAGCACTACGAGCAGTACTTC.

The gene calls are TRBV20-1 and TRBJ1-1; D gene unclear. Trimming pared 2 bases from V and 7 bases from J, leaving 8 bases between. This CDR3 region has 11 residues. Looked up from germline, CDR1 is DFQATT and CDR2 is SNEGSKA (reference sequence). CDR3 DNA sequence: TGCAGTGCTAGACCCCCAGGTGAAGCTTTCTTT. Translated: CSARPPGEAFF.

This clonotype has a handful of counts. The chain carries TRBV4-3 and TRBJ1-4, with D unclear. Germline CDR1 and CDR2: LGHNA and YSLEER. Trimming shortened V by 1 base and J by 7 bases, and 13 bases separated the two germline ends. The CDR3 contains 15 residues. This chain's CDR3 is CASSQGRISTEKLFF. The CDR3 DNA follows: TGCGCCAGCAGCCAAGGCAGGATTTCGACTGAAAAACTGTTTTTT.

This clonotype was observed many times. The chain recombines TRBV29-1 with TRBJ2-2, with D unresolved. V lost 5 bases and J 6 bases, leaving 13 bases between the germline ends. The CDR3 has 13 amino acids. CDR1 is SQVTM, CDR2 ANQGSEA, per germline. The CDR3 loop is CSVRLWSPGELFF. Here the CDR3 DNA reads TGCAGCGTTCGACTCTGGTCCCCCGGGGAGCTGTTTTTT.

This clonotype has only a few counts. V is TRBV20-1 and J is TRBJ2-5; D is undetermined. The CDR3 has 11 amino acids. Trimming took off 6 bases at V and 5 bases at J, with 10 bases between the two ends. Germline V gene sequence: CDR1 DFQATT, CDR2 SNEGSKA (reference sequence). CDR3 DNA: TGCAGTGCGAGGTCCAGCGAGACCCAGTACTTC. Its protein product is CSARSSETQYF.

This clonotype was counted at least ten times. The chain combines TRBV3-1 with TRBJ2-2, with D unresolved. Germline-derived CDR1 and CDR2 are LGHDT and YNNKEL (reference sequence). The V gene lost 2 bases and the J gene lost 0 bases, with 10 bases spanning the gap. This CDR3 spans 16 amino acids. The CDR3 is CASSQFTGSNTGELFF. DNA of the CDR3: TGTGCCAGCAGCCAATTTACGGGTTCGAACACCGGGGAGCTGTTTTTT. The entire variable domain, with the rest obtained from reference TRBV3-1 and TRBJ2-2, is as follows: DTAVSQTPKYLVTQMGNDKSIKCEQNLGHDTMYWYKQDSKKFLKIMFSYNNKELIINETVPNRFSPKSPDKAHLNLHINSLELGDSAVYFCASSQFTGSNTGELFFGEGSRLTVL.

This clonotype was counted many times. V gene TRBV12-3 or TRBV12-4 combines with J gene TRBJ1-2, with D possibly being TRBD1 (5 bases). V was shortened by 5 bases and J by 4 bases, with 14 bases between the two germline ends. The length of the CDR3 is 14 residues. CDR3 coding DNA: TGTGCCAGCAGTCCCTATGGGGGGGGCTATGGCTACACCTTC. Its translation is CASSPYGGGYGYTF.

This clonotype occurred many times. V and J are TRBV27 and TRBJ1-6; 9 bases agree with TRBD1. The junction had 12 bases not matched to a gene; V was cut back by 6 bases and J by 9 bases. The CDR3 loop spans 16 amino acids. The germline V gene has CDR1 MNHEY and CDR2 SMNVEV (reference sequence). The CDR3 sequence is CASRPATGTGSSPLHF. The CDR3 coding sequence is TGTGCCAGCAGACCAGCGACCGGGACAGGGTCTTCACCCCTCCACTTT.

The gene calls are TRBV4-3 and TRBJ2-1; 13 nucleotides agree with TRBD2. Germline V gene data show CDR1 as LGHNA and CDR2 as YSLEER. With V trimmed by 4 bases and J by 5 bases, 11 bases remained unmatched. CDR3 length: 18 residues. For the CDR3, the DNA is TGCGCCAGCAGCCCCGGACTAGCGGGAGCCATGATAAACAATGAGCAGTTCTTC. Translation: CASSPGLAGAMINNEQFF.

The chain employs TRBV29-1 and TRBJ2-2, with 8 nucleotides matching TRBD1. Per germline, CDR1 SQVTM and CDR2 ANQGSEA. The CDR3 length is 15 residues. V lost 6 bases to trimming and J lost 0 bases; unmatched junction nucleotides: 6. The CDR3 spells CSVQRQGSNTGELFF. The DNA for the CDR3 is TGCAGCGTCCAGAGACAGGGGTCGAACACCGGGGAGCTGTTTTTT.

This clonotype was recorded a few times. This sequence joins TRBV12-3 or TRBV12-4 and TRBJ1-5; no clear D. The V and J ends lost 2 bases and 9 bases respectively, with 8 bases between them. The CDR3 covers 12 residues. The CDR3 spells CASSLKGRPQHF. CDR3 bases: TGTGCCAGCAGTTTAAAAGGGCGGCCCCAGCATTTT.

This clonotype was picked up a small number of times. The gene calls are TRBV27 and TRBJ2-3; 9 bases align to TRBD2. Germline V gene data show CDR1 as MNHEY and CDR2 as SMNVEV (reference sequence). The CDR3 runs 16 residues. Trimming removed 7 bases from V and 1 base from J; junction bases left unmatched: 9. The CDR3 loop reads CASKISGGGRTDTQYF. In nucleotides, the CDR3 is TGTGCCAGCAAGATTAGCGGGGGAGGGCGCACAGATACGCAGTATTTT.

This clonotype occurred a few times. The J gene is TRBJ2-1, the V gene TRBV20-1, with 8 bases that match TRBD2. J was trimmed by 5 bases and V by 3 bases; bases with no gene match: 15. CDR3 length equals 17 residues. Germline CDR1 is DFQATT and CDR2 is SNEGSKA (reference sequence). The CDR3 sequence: CSARTARGGSQNNEQFF. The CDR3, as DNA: TGCAGTGCTAGGACAGCTCGGGGGGGGTCACAAAACAATGAGCAGTTCTTC.

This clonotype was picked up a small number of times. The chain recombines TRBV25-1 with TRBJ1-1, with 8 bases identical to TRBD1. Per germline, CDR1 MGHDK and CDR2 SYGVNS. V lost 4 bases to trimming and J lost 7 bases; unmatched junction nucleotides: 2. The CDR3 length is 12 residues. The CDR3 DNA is TGTGCCAGCAGTGCCGACAGGGGTGAAGCTTTCTTT. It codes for CASSADRGEAFF.

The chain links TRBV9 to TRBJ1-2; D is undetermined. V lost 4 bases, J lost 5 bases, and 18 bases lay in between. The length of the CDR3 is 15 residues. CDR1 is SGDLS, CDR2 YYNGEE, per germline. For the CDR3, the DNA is TGTGCCAGCAGCCCTCTCACGGCCCGATCTTATGGCTACACCTTC. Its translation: CASSPLTARSYGYTF.

DNA of the CDR3: TGTGCCAGCAGCCCCCTCGGAACCTTCGCGAACACCGGGGAGCTGTTTTTT. This sequence encodes CASSPLGTFANTGELFF. The chain combines TRBV9 with TRBJ2-2; D uncertain. The CDR3 contains 17 residues. Trimming shortened V by 4 bases and J by 0 bases, and 16 bases separated the two germline ends. Germline lookup yields CDR1 SGDLS and CDR2 YYNGEE.

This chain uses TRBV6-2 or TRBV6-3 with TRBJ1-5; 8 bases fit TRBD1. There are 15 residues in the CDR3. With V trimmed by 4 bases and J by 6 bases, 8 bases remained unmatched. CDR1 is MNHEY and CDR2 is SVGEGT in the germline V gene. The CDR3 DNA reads TGTGCCAGCAGTTCCGGACAGGGCTGGGTTCAGCCCCAGCATTTT. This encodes CASSSGQGWVQPQHF.

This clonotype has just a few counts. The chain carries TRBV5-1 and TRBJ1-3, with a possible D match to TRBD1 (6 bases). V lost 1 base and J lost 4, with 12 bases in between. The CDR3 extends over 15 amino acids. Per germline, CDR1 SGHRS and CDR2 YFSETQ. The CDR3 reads CASSLIQGGGNTIYF. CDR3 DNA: TGCGCCAGCAGCTTGATACAGGGTGGCGGAAACACCATATATTTT. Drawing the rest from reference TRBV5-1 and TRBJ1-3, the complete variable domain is KAGVTQTPRYLIKTRGQQVTLSCSPISGHRSVSWYQQTPGQGLQFLFEYFSETQRNKGNFPGRFSGRQFSNSRSEMNVSTLELGDSALYLCASSLIQGGGNTIYFGEGSWLTVV.

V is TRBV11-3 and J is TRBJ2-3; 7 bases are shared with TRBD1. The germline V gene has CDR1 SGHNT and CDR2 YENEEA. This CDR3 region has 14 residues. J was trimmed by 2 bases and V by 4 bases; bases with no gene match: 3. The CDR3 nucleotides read TGTGCCAGCAGCTCGGACAGGAACACAGATACGCAGTATTTT. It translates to CASSSDRNTDTQYF.

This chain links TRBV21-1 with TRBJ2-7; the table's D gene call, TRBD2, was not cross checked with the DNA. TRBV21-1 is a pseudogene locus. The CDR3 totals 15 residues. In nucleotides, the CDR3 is TGTGCCAGCAGCAAGGAGGCGTCTTTGACCTACGAGCAGTACTTC. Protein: CASSKEASLTYEQYF.